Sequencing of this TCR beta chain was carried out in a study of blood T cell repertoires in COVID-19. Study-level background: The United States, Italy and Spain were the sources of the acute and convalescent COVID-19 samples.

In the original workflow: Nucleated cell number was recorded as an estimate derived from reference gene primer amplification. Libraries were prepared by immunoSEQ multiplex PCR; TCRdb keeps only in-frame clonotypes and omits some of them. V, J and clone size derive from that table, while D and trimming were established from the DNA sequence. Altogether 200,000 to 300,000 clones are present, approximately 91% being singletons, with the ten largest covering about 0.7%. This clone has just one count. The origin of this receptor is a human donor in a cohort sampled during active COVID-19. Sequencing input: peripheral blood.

CDR3 DNA sequence: TGTGCCATCAGTGAGTCGACAGGGGGAGGCGGCTACACCTTC. Protein: CAISESTGGGGYTF. The gene calls are TRBV10-3 and TRBJ1-2; TRBD1 matches at 9 bases. CDR1 is ENHRY, CDR2 SYGVKD, per germline. V was clipped by 0 bases and J by 8 bases; unmatched bases: 4. The CDR3 is made up of 14 amino acids.